These 19 T cell receptor beta chains share one sample of origin, sequenced in a study of shared clonotypes between healthy human individuals. Generated by immunoSEQ multiplex PCR, the TCRdb table keeps only in-frame clones and is missing some. Of some 680,000 clones listed, 73% are singletons. The sample comprised memory CD4+ T cells sorted from blood. Subset denoted: CD45RA-negative fraction. These receptors originate from a woman aged 25 to 39 in good health.

The CDR3 region is CATATTPENQPQHF. The CDR3 DNA follows: TGTGCCACCGCCACGACTCCTGAAAATCAGCCCCAGCATTTT. The chain couples TRBV15 to TRBJ1-5; D remains unclear. V shed 8 bases and J shed 4 bases, with 15 bases lying between them. Germline V gives CDR1 LNHNV, CDR2 YYDKDF (reference sequence). CDR3 size: 14 residues.

The rearrangement links TRBV30 to TRBJ1-4; D may be TRBD1 (5 bases). Trimming took off 5 bases at V and 7 bases at J, with 14 bases between the two ends. Germline CDR1 reads GTSNPN; CDR2 reads SVGIG (reference sequence). The CDR3 runs 13 residues. The chain's CDR3 is CAWRRQGTEKLFF. The CDR3 region has the DNA TGTGCCTGGCGTCGGCAGGGTACTGAAAAACTGTTTTTT.

The V and J genes are TRBV30 and TRBJ2-3; D is ambiguous. Germline V gene lookup returns CDR1 GTSNPN and CDR2 SVGIG (reference sequence). The CDR3 contains 12 residues. Deletions cut 1 base from V and 5 bases from J, with 7 bases between. For the CDR3, the DNA is TGTGCCTGGAGTGGAGGAGTAGATACGCAGTATTTT. Protein sequence: CAWSGGVDTQYF. Based on the CDR3 plus reference TRBV30 and TRBJ2-3, the full variable domain is SQTIHQWPATLVQPVGSPLSLECTVEGTSNPNLYWYRQAAGRGLQLLFYSVGIGQISSEVPQNLSASRPQDRQFILSSKKLLLSDSGFYLCAWSGGVDTQYFGPGTRLTVL.

This clone has only a few counts. The chain carries TRBV11-2 and TRBJ1-2; 12 nucleotides match TRBD1. Germline V gene data show CDR1 as SGHAT and CDR2 as FQNNGV. V dropped 4 bases and J dropped 8; count of bases not matched to a gene: 14. The CDR3 contains 17 residues. CDR3 sequence reads: CASSYRKPGQGARGYTF. The CDR3 coding sequence is TGTGCCAGCAGCTATCGAAAGCCGGGACAGGGGGCGCGAGGCTACACCTTC.

The rearrangement uses TRBV9 and TRBJ2-3, with D possibly matching TRBD2 (8 bases). The CDR3 extends over 14 amino acids. Between the trimmed V and J ends, which lost 4 bases and 4 bases, there was a span of 13 bases. Germline lookup yields CDR1 SGDLS and CDR2 YYNGEE. Written as DNA, the CDR3 is TGTGCCAGCAGCTTTAGCGGGACAGCAGATACGCAGTATTTT. It codes for CASSFSGTADTQYF.

V gene TRBV18 combines with J gene TRBJ1-2; no clear D gene. Trimming stripped 2 bases from V and 2 bases from J, with 9 bases between. The CDR3 loop spans 14 amino acids. CDR1 is KGHSH, CDR2 LQKENI, per germline. The CDR3 loop is CASSPGSGNYGYTF. The CDR3 DNA follows: TGTGCCAGCTCACCAGGATCGGGCAACTATGGCTACACCTTC.

The chain links TRBV29-1 to TRBJ2-1; 8 positions match TRBD1. Germline-derived CDR1 and CDR2 are SQVTM and ANQGSEA. V dropped 3 bases and J dropped 3; count of bases not matched to a gene: 10. CDR3 length: 16 amino acids. The DNA for the CDR3 is TGCAGCGTTGACGAAGGTCGGACAGGGATCTACAATGAGCAGTTCTTC. Protein: CSVDEGRTGIYNEQFF.

The rearrangement joins TRBV11-2 to TRBJ1-1; no definite D call. Trimming pared 4 bases from V and 5 bases from J, leaving 11 bases between. Germline CDR1 is SGHAT and CDR2 is FQNNGV. The CDR3 totals 13 residues. CDR3 nucleotide sequence: TGTGCCAGCAGCTCTACCCTTCGGACTGAAGCTTTCTTT. It specifies CASSSTLRTEAFF.

V gene TRBV29-1 combines with J gene TRBJ2-2, with no clear D. This CDR3 has 14 residues. CDR1 and CDR2 from the germline V gene are SQVTM and ANQGSEA. Trimming pared 7 bases from V and 0 bases from J, leaving 12 bases between. The CDR3 DNA reads TGCAGCGCTAAAACAGATGCGAACACCGGGGAGCTGTTTTTT. Translation gives CSAKTDANTGELFF.

The chain is built from TRBV10-3 and TRBJ2-5, with TRBD2 matching 10 bases. V dropped 6 bases and J dropped 2; count of bases not matched to a gene: 6. From germline, CDR1 is ENHRY and CDR2 SYGVKD. The length of the CDR3 is 15 residues. CDR3 amino acids: CAISKLAGRQETQYF. CDR3 in DNA: TGTGCCATCAGCAAACTAGCGGGAAGACAAGAGACCCAGTACTTC.

J is TRBJ2-5 and V is TRBV28; tentative D call: TRBD1 (6 bases). Trimming removed 6 bases from V and 0 bases from J, with 11 bases in between. CDR1 MDHEN and CDR2 SYDVKM come from the germline V gene. The CDR3 loop spans 14 amino acids. CDR3 in DNA: TGTGCCAGCAGACGGGGACACAACCAAGAGACCCAGTACTTC. Protein: CASRRGHNQETQYF. Supplemented by reference TRBV28 and TRBJ2-5, the full variable domain reads DVKVTQSSRYLVKRTGEKVFLECVQDMDHENMFWYRQDPGLGLRLIYFSYDVKMKEKGDIPEGYSVSREKKERFSLILESASTNQTSMYLCASRRGHNQETQYFGPGTRLLVL.

This clone occurred a few times. The chain joins TRBV23-1 to TRBJ2-1; no clear D. TRBV23-1 is an ORF for which the function is uncertain. Trimming removed 10 bases at V and 9 bases at J, with 7 bases between. The CDR3 has 9 amino acids. The CDR3 DNA sequence: TGCGCCACCCTCCTTGAGCAGTTCTTC. This translates into CATLLEQFF.

Concerning this clone: Within the sample, other DNA sequences also encode this same CDR3. The chain carries TRBV2 and TRBJ2-3; 7 bases are a match to TRBD2. This CDR3 has 12 residues. The germline CDR1 and CDR2 sequences are SNHLY and FYNNEI. The V and J ends lost 8 bases and 1 base, in that order; junction bases with no gene match: 0. CDR3 nucleotides: TGTGCCAGCCGGGGGGGCACAGATACGCAGTATTTT. This gives the protein CASRGGTDTQYF.

The chain carries TRBV7-7 and TRBJ2-5; the D gene could be TRBD1 or TRBD2 (5 bases each). This CDR3 spans 14 amino acids. The germline CDR1 and CDR2 sequences are SSHAT and FNYEAQ (reference sequence). With 3 bases removed from V and 5 bases from J, the gap between germline ends came to 13 bases. CDR3 in DNA: TGTGCCAGCAGCTTTTCCGGGGCTGGGGAGACCCAGTACTTC. This codes for CASSFSGAGETQYF.

The chain carries TRBV29-1 and TRBJ2-5, with 11 bases identical to TRBD1. With the DNA end fitting TRBJ2-7 better, the J assignment may be wrong. The CDR3 consists of 14 residues. Germline loops: CDR1 SQVTM, CDR2 ANQGSEA. The CDR3 DNA is TGCAGCGTCGTCCCGGGACAGGGGGGGTCCGAGCAGTACTTC. It is translated as CSVVPGQGGSEQYF.

This sequence joins TRBV5-1 and TRBJ2-5; TRBD1 is a possible D gene (5 bases). Germline V gene sequence: CDR1 SGHRS, CDR2 YFSETQ. This CDR3 spans 14 amino acids. Trimming left V 0 bases short and J 5 bases short, with 11 bases between. The CDR3 DNA reads TGCGCCAGCAGCTTGGGTTCAGGGATGGAGACCCAGTACTTC. Translated: CASSLGSGMETQYF.

The rearrangement uses TRBV4-1 and TRBJ2-7; TRBD2 is a possible D gene (6 bases). With 1 base removed from V and 2 bases from J, the gap between germline ends came to 12 bases. The CDR3 has 15 residues. Looked up from germline, CDR1 is MGHRA and CDR2 is YSYEKL. CDR3 in amino acids: CASSQAWGDPYEQYF. CDR3 DNA: TGCGCCAGCAGCCAAGCTTGGGGGGACCCCTACGAGCAGTACTTC.

This rearrangement joins TRBV7-9 to TRBJ2-7; the D is unclear. The CDR3 runs to 12 residues. The V and J ends lost 1 base and 3 bases respectively, with 4 bases between them. The V gene's germline CDR1 is SEHNR and CDR2 FQNEAQ (reference sequence). The CDR3 DNA reads as TGTGCCAGCAGCTTAGAAAGCTACGAGCAGTACTTC. Amino acids: CASSLESYEQYF.

This chain connects TRBV4-1 to TRBJ1-1; 7 bases are a match to TRBD1. The J segment lost 4 bases and the V segment lost 3 bases, leaving 5 bases of the junction unmatched. CDR3 size: 14 residues. Looked up from germline, CDR1 is MGHRA and CDR2 is YSYEKL. CDR3 sequence reads: CASSHVGQATEAFF. In DNA, the CDR3 is TGCGCCAGCAGCCACGTTGGACAGGCCACTGAAGCTTTCTTT.